This T cell receptor (beta chain) is from a study of shared clonotypes between healthy human individuals. Across the study: Those who served as donors were two women and a few men between the ages of 18 and 49.

Libraries were prepared by immunoSEQ multiplex PCR; TCRdb keeps only in-frame clonotypes and omits some of them. There are about 2.1 million clones in the sample; 93% occur only once, and around 1.7% lies in the top ten. Concerning this clone: The antigen is undetermined.

Broader study findings: Memory subsets had estimated richness that was generally smaller than that of naive subsets. Compared with clonotypes that all four donors shared, non-shared clonotypes had lower generation probabilities.

Naive CD8 cells were CD45RO-negative, positively selected for CCR7, excluding terminally differentiated effector memory CD45RA+ cells. The donors, all of them Caucasian adults, lived in Nashville, Tennessee. The sample consisted of naive CD8+ T cells from PBMCs. This receptor was identified in a man aged 18 to 29 in good health. Some clones in this sample may be carry-over from other donors' samples.

The CDR3 nucleotides are TGTGCCAGCAGCTTTTCGACAGGTATCGGCTCCTACGAGCAGTACTTC. Protein product: CASSFSTGIGSYEQYF. The chain combines TRBV11-1 with TRBJ2-7, with a tentative D call TRBD1 (6 bases). Germline CDR1 SGHAT, CDR2 FQDESV (reference sequence). V was cut by 3 bases and J by 0 bases, with 15 bases left in between. The CDR3 is made up of 16 amino acids.